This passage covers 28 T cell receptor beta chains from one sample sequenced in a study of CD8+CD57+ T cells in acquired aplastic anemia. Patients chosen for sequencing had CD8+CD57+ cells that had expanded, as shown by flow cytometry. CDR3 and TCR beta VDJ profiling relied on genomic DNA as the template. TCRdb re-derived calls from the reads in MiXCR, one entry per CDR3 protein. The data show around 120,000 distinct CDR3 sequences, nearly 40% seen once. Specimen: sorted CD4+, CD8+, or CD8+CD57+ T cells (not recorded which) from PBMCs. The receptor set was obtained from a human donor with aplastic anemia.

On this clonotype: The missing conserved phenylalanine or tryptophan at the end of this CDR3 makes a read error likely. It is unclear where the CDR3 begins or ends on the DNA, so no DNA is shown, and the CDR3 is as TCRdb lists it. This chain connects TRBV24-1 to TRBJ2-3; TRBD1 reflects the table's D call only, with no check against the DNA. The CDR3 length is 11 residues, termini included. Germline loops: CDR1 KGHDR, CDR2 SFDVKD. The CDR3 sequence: CATSEETGGNY.

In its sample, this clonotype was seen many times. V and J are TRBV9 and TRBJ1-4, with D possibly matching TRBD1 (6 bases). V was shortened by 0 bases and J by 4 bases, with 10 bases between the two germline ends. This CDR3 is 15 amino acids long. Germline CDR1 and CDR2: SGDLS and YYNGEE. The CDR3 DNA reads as TGTGCCAGCAGCGTAGGGGCAGGGGATAATGAAAAACTGTTTTTT. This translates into CASSVGAGDNEKLFF.

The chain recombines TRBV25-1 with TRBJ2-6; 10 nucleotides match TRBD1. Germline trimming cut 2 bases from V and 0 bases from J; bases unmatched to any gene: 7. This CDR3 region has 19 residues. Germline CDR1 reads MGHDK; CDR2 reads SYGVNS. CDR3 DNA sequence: TGTGCCAGCAGTGAAGAACCGGGACAGGGGTACTCTGGGGCCAACGTCCTGACTTTC. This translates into CASSEEPGQGYSGANVLTF.

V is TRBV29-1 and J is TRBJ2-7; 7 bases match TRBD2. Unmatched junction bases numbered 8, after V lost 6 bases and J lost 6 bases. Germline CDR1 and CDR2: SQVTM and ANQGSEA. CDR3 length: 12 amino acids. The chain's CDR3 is CSVGPGGCEQYF. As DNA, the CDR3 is TGCAGCGTAGGTCCCGGGGGGTGCGAGCAGTACTTC.

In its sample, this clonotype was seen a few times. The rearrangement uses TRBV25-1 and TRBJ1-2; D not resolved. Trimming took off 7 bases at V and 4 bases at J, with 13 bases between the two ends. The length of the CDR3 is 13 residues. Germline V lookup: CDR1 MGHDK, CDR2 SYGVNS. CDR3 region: CASNPKGIYGYTF. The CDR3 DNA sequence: TGTGCCAGCAACCCGAAAGGGATCTATGGCTACACCTTC.

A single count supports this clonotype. The CDR3 DNA is TGTGCCAGCAGCCCCGAGACAGGGGGCGGCTATGGCTACACCTTC. This codes for CASSPETGGGYGYTF. This chain connects TRBV12-3 or TRBV12-4 to TRBJ1-2; the match to TRBD1 covers 10 bases. This CDR3 spans 15 amino acids. Unmatched junction bases numbered 8, after V lost 6 bases and J lost 4 bases.

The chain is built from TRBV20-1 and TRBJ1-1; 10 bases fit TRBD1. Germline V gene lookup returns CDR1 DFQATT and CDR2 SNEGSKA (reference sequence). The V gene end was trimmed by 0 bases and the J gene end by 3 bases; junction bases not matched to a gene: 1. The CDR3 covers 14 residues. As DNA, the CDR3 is TGCAGTGCTAGAGACGGGACAGGGGACACTGAAGCTTTCTTT. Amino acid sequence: CSARDGTGDTEAFF.

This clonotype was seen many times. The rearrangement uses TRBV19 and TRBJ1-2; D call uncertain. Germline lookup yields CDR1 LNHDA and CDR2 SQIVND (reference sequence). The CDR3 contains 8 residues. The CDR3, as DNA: TGTGCTAACTATGGCTACACCTTC. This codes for CANYGYTF.

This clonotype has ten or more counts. The chain's CDR3 is CASSLATSQETQYF. CDR3 sequence (DNA): TGTGCCAGCAGCTTAGCGACTTCACAAGAGACCCAGTACTTC. This chain links TRBV7-9 with TRBJ2-5; no clear D gene. The germline V gene has CDR1 SEHNR and CDR2 FQNEAQ (reference sequence). The V gene lost 0 bases and the J gene lost 2 bases, with 7 bases spanning the gap. The CDR3 sequence is 14 residues long.

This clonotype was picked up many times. CDR3 coding DNA: TGTGCCAGCAGACCAAGCGGGGGGAACTCCTACGAGCAGTACTTC. It codes for CASRPSGGNSYEQYF. J is TRBJ2-7 and V is TRBV6-5; 9 bases are a match to TRBD2. The CDR3 contains 15 residues. V was pared by 6 bases and J by 0 bases, with 6 bases of the junction left unmatched. Germline lookup yields CDR1 MNHEY and CDR2 SVGAGI.

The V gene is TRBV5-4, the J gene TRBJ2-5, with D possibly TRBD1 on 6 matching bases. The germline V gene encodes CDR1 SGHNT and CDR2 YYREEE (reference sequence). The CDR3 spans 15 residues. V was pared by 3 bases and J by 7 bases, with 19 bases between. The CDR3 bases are TGTGCCAGCAGCTCAAGGGCTGGGGGCCTGGGGACCCAGTACTTC. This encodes CASSSRAGGLGTQYF.

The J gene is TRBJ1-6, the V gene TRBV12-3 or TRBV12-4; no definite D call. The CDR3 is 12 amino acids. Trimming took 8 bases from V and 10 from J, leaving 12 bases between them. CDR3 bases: TGTGCCAGCTCCAACAGCGGCTCACCCCTCCACTTT. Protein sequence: CASSNSGSPLHF.

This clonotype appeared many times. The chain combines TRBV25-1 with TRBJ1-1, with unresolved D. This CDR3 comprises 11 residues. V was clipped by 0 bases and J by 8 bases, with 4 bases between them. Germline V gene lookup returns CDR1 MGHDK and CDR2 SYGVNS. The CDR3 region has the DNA TGTGCCAGCAGTGAATACAGGGAAGCTTTCTTT. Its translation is CASSEYREAFF.

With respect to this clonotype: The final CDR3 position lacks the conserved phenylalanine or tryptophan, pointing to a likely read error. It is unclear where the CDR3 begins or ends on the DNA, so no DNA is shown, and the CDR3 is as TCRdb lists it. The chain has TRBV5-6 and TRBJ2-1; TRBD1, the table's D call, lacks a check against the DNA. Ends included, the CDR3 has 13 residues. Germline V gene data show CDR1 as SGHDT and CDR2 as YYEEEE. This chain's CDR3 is CASSSVRGAALAG.

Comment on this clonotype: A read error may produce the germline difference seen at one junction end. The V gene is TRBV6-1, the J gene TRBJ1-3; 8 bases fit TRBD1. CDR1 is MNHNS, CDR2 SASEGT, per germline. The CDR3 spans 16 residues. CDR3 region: CASSPRTGFSGNAIYF. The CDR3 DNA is TGTGCCAGCAGCCCCCGGACAGGGTTCTCTGGAAACGCCATATATTTT.

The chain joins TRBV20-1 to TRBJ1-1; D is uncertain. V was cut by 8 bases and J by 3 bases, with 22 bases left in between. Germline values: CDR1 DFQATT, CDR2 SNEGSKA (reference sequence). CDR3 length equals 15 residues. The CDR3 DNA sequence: TGCAGTACACCCCCCCCTCCCCTAGCTGACACTGAAGCTTTCTTT. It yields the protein CSTPPPPLADTEAFF.

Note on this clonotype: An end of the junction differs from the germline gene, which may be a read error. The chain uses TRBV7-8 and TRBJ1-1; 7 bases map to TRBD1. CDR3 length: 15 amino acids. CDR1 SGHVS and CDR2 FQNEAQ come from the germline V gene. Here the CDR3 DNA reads TGTGCCAGCCAGGGGGGCCAGGGCGAGAACACTGAAGCTTCCTTT. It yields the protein CASQGGQGENTEASF.

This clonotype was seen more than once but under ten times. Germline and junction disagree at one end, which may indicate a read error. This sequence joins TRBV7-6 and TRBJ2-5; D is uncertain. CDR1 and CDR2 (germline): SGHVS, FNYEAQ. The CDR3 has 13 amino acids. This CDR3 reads CASSLGSQETQYF. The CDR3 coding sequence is TGTGCTAGCAGCTTGGGCAGCCAAGAGACCCAGTACTTC. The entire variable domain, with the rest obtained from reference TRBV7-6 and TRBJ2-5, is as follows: GAGVSQSPRYKVTKRGQDVALRCDPISGHVSLYWYRQALGQGPEFLTYFNYEAQQDKSGLPNDRFSAERPEGSISTLTIQRTEQRDSAMYRCASSLGSQETQYFGPGTRLLVL.

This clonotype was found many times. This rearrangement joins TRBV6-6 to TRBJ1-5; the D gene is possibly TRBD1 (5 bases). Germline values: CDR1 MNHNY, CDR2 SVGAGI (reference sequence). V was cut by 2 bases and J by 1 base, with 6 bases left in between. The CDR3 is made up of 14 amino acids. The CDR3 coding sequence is TGTGCCAGCAGTTACAGGGGAAGCAATCAGCCCCAGCATTTT. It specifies CASSYRGSNQPQHF.

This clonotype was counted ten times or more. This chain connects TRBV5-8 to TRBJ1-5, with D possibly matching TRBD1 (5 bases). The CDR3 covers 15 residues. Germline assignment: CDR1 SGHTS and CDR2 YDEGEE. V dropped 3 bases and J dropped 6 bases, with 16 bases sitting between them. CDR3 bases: TGTGCCAGCAGCTGGGGGGGGGGTAACTCTCAGCCCCAGCATTTT. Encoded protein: CASSWGGGNSQPQHF.

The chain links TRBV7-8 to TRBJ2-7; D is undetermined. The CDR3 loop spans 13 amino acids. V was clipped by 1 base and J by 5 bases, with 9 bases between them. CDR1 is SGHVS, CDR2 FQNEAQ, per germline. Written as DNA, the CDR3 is TGTGCCAGCAGCTTAGGTTCTGGCGACGAGCAGTACTTC. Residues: CASSLGSGDEQYF. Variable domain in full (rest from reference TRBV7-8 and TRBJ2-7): GAGVSQSPRYKVAKRGQDVALRCDPISGHVSLFWYQQALGQGPEFLTYFQNEAQLDKSGLPSDRFFAERPEGSVSTLKIQRTQQEDSAVYLCASSLGSGDEQYFGPGTRLTVT.

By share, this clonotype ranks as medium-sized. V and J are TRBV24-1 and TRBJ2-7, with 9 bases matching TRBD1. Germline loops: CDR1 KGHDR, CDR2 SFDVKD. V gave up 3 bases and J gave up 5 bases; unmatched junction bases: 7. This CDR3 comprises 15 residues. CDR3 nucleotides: TGTGCCACCAGTGATGGCGGACAGGGGTCGGACGAGCAGTACTTC. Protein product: CATSDGGQGSDEQYF.

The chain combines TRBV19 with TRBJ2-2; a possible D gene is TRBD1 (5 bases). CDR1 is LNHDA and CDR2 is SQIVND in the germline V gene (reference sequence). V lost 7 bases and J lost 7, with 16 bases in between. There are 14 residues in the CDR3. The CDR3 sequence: CASTSGFKSGELFF. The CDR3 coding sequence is TGTGCCAGTACATCAGGGTTTAAGAGCGGGGAGCTGTTTTTT.

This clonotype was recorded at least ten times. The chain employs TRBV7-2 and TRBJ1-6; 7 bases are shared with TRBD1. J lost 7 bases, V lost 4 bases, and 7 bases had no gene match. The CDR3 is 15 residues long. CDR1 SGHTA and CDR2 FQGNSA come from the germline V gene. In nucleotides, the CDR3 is TGTGCCAGCAGCTCCTACAGGGGAGGGAATTCACCCCTCCACTTT. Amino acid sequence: CASSSYRGGNSPLHF.

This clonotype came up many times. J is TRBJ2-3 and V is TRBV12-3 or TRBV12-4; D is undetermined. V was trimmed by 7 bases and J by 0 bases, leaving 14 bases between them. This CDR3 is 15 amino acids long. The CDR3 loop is CASNSPRTSTDTQYF. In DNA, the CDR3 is TGTGCCAGCAATTCTCCCAGAACTAGCACAGATACGCAGTATTTT.

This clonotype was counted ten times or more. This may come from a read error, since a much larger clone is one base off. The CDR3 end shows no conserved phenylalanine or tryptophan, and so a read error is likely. The CDR3, as DNA: TGCAGCGTCCCCCTAGCGGGGGTTATGGGGACCCAGTACCTC. Amino acids: CSVPLAGVMGTQYL. The genes are TRBV29-1 and TRBJ2-5, with 10 bases identical to TRBD2. CDR3 length: 14 amino acids. V shed 6 bases, J shed 7 bases, and the junction held 11 bases outside the gene matches. From germline, CDR1 is SQVTM and CDR2 ANQGSEA.

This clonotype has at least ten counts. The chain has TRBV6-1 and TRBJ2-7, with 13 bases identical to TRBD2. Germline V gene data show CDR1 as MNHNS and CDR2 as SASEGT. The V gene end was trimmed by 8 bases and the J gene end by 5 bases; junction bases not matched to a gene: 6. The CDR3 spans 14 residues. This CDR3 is CASRLGLAGDEQYF. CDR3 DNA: TGTGCCAGCCGCCTAGGACTAGCGGGGGACGAGCAGTACTTC.

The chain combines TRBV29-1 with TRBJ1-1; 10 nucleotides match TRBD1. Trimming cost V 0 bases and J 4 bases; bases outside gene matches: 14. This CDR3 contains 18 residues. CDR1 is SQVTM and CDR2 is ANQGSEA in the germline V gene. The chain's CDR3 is CSVEDLSTGGLMGTEAFF. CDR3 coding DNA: TGCAGCGTTGAAGATCTGTCGACAGGGGGCTTAATGGGCACTGAAGCTTTCTTT.